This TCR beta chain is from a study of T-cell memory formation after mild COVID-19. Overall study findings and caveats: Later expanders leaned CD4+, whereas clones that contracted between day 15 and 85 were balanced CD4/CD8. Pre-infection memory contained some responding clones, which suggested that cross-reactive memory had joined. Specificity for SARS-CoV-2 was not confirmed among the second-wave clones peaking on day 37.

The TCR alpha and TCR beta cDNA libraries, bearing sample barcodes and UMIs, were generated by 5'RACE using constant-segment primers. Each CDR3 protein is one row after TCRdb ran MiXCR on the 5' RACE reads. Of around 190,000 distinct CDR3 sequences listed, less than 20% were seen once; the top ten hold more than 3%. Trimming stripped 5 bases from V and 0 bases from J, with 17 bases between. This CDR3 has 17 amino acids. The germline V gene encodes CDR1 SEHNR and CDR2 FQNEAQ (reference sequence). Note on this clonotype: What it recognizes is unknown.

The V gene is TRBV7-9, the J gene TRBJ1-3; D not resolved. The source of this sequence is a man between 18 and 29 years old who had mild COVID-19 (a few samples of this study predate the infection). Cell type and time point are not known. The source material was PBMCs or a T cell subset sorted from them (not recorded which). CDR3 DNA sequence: TGTGCCAGCAGCCCGTCGGCCGCTATTATCTCTGGAAACACCATATATTTT. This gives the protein CASSPSAAIISGNTIYF.